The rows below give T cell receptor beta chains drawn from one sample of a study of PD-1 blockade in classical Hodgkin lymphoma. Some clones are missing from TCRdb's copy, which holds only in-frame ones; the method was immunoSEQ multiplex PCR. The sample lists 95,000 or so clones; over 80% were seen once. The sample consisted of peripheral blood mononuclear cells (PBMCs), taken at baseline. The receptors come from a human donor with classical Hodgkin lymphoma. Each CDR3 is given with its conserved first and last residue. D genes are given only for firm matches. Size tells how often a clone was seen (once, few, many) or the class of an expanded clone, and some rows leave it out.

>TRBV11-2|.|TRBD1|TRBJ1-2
TGTGCCAGCAGGGACAGGGGAGGGAATGGCTACACCTTC
CASRDRGGNGYTF
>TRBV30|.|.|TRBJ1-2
TGTGCCTGGAGTGCTTCTTACAGGGATCCTAACTATGGCTACACCTTC
CAWSASYRDPNYGYTF
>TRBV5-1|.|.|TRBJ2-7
TGCGCCAGCAGCTCCCGGGCCGGGTCCTACGAGCAGTACTTC
CASSSRAGSYEQYF
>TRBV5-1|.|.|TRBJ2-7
TGTGCCAGCAGCTTAGGAAGGGGACCCTACGAGCAGTACTTC
CASSLGRGPYEQYF
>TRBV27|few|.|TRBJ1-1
TGTGCCAGCACCGCATCGGCCGGTACGGGAGCGATCTTT
CASTASAGTGAIF
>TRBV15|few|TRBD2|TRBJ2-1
TGTGCCACCAGCACACGAACTAGCGGGAGAGTCGATGAGCAGTTCTTC
CATSTRTSGRVDEQFF
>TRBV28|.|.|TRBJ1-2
TGTGCCAGCAGGTCGGCAGAGCCTAACTATGGCTACACCTTC
CASRSAEPNYGYTF
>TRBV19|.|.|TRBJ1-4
TGTGCCAGTAGGGCTATGGGTGGCGAAAAACTGTTTTTT
CASRAMGGEKLFF
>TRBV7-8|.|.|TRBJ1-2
TGTGCCAGCAGCTTAGGTACGGACCGATATTTAGGTGGCTACACCTTC
CASSLGTDRYLGGYTF
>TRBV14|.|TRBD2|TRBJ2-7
TGTGCCAGCGGGGGACTAGCGGGGCCCTCCTACGAGCAGTACTTC
CASGGLAGPSYEQYF
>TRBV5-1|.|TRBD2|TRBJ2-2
TGCGCCAGCAGCTTGCTAGCGGGAGAGTTCGGGGAGCTGTTTTTT
CASSLLAGEFGELFF
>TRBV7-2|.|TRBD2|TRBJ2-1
TGTGCCAGCAGCTTAGTAGGGGCGGGAGGGAAAAATGAGCAGTTCTTC
CASSLVGAGGKNEQFF
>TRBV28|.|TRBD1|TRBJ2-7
TGTGCCAGCGCCAGTGGACAGGGCGGCGAGCAGTACTTC
CASASGQGGEQYF
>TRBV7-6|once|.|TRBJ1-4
TGTGCCAGCAGCTTAAGCAGGGGAAACGAAAAACTGTTTTTT
CASSLSRGNEKLFF
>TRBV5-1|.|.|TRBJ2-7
TGCGCCAGCAGCTTGAAACCGGGACTGATCTACGAGCAGTACTTC
CASSLKPGLIYEQYF
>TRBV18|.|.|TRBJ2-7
TGTGCCAGCTCCGAGATTAGCCAAGCCTACGAGCAGTACTTC
CASSEISQAYEQYF
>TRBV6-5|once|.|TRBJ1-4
TGTGCCAGCAGTTACACCCAAGGTAGTGAAAAACTGTTTTTT
CASSYTQGSEKLFF
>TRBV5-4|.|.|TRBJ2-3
TGTGCCAGCAGCTCAACGGGCCAGCGGACCGATACGCAGTATTTT
CASSSTGQRTDTQYF
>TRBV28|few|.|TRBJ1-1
TGTGCCAGCAGTAAAAACAGGGCAGCTTTCTTT
CASSKNRAAFF
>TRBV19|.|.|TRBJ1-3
TGTGCCAGTAGTATGGCAACTGATGGAAACACCATATATTTT
CASSMATDGNTIYF
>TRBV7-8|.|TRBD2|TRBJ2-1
TGTGCCAGCAGCCCCGAAAGACTAGCGGGGAATGAGCAGTTCTTC
CASSPERLAGNEQFF
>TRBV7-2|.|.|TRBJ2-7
TGTGCCAGCAGCTTACAGGGATACGAGCAGTACTTC
CASSLQGYEQYF
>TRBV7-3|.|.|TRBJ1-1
TGTGCCAGCAGCGCCGGACAGAACACTGAAGCTTTCTTT
CASSAGQNTEAFF
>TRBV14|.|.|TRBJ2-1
TGTGCCAGCAGCCCCCGACAGAACCATGAGCAGTTCTTC
CASSPRQNHEQFF
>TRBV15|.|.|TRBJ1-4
TGTGCCACCAGCAGAGTGGGGGGCACTAATGAAAAACTGTTTTTT
CATSRVGGTNEKLFF
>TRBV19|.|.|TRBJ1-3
TGTGCCAGTAGCATCACATGGGACTCTGGAAACACCATATATTTT
CASSITWDSGNTIYF
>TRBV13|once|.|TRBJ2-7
TGTGCCAGCAGCTTAGGAGTGTCGCGGGCCGAGCAGTACTTC
CASSLGVSRAEQYF
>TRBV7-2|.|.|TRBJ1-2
TGTGCCAGCAGCTTGAATCCGTACGGTGGCTACACCTTC
CASSLNPYGGYTF
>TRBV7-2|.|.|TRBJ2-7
TGTGCCAGCAGCTCCGAGATAGGGGAGAGGGAGCAGTACTTC
CASSSEIGEREQYF
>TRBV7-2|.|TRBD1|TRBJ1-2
TGTGCCAGCAGCTCAGAACCGCAACAGGGGAGAGGCTACACCTTC
CASSSEPQQGRGYTF
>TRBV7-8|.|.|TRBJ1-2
TGTGCCAGCAGCTTAGGGGCAGGGAATGGCTACACCTTC
CASSLGAGNGYTF
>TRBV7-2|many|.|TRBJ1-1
TGTGCCAGCAGCTTATTCGGGTCTCGGGGGAGAGGCACTGAAGCTTTCTTT
CASSLFGSRGRGTEAFF
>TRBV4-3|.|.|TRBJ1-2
TGCGCCAGCAGCCAAGATCCAACAGGAGGCTATGGCTACACCTTC
CASSQDPTGGYGYTF
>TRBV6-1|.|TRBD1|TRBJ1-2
TGTGCCATCAGTGAGCCTGGACAGGGGCAGAGCTATGGCTACACCTTC
CAISEPGQGQSYGYTF
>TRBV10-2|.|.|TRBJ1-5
TGCGCCAGCACCCTGGACCTTTATCAGCCCCAGCATTTT
CASTLDLYQPQHF
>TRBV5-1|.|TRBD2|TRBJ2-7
TGCGCCAGCAGTCCCGCTAGCGGGAGTCAGCCCTACGAGCAGTACTTC
CASSPASGSQPYEQYF
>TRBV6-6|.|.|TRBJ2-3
TGTGCCAGCAGAGGAAGGGAGGCTCTTACAGATACGCAGTATTTT
CASRGREALTDTQYF
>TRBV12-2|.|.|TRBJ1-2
TGTGCAAGTCGCTTACCCGGCGGGGACTATGGCTACACCTTC
CASRLPGGDYGYTF
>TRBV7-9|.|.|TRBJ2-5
TGTGCCAGCAGCCTACTCCAGGGCCGGGAGACCCAGTACTTC
CASSLLQGRETQYF
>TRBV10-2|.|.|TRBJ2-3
TGCGCCAGCAGTGATGTTTTTACTACAGATACGCAGTATTTT
CASSDVFTTDTQYF
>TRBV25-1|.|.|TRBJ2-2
TGTGCCAGCAGTCCCCCTCGGATGGGCACCGGGGAGCTGTTTTTT
CASSPPRMGTGELFF
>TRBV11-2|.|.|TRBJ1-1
TGTGCCAGCAGCTCTCAGTACACTGAAGCTTTCTTT
CASSSQYTEAFF
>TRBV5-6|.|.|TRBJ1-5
TGTGCCAGCAGCTTGATCGGGGATCAGCCCCAGCATTTT
CASSLIGDQPQHF
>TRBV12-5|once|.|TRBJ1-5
TGTGCTAGCCACGAAGTGGGGAATCAGCCCCAGCATTTT
CASHEVGNQPQHF